The 18 T cell receptor beta chains given below trace back to one sample, sequenced in a study of OX40 agonist ivuxolimab in advanced cancers. Libraries were prepared by immunoSEQ multiplex PCR; TCRdb keeps only in-frame clonotypes and omits some of them. The sample carries tens of thousands of clones, more than 65% recorded once. This material consisted of CD4+ or CD8+ T cells sorted from blood, taken in a trial of the OX40 agonist ivuxolimab. All receptors derive from an adult with an advanced solid tumor such as melanoma, head and neck, liver or kidney cancer.

This rearrangement joins TRBV2 to TRBJ1-4, with D unclear. Germline CDR1 is SNHLY and CDR2 is FYNNEI. CDR3 length: 14 amino acids. With 6 bases removed from V and 8 bases from J, the gap between germline ends came to 16 bases. The CDR3 region has the DNA TGTGCCAGCAGCCGACGGGAGATAATCGAAAAACTGTTTTTT. This gives the protein CASSRREIIEKLFF.

The chain links TRBV14 to TRBJ2-5; either TRBD1 or TRBD2 may supply D (5 bases each). CDR1 SGHDN and CDR2 FVKESK come from the germline V gene. The CDR3 consists of 16 residues. The ends were cut back, 3 bases at V and 5 bases at J, with 19 bases in the middle. In nucleotides, the CDR3 is TGTGCCAGCAGCCATTATACCGGGACCCTGGTGGAGACCCAGTACTTC. It codes for CASSHYTGTLVETQYF.

This chain joins TRBV18 and TRBJ2-3, with 15 bases aligning to TRBD2. This CDR3 region has 18 residues. CDR1 is KGHSH and CDR2 is LQKENI in the germline V gene. V was pared by 3 bases and J by 1 base, with 5 bases of the junction left unmatched. The CDR3 spells CASSPRGLAGGRTDTQYF. The CDR3 bases are TGTGCCAGCTCACCTCGGGGACTAGCGGGGGGCCGCACAGATACGCAGTATTTT.

The chain employs TRBV6-6 and TRBJ1-6; maybe TRBD1 (5 bases). Trimming shortened V by 6 bases and J by 8 bases, and 17 bases separated the two germline ends. Germline values: CDR1 MNHNY, CDR2 SVGAGI (reference sequence). The CDR3 totals 15 residues. The CDR3: CASSRLRGGDSPLHF. CDR3 DNA: TGTGCCAGCAGCCGACTCCGGGGCGGGGATTCACCCCTCCACTTT.

The chain joins TRBV11-2 to TRBJ2-1; a weak D match, TRBD2 (5 bases). The germline gives CDR1 SGHAT, CDR2 FQNNGV. Trimming pared 5 bases from V and 0 bases from J, leaving 14 bases between. The CDR3 runs 16 residues. The chain's CDR3 is CASSNRDTSSYNEQFF. Written as DNA, the CDR3 is TGTGCCAGCAGCAACCGGGATACAAGCTCCTACAATGAGCAGTTCTTC.

The rearrangement joins TRBV4-1 to TRBJ1-1, with 9 bases that match TRBD1. CDR3 size: 15 residues. Germline values: CDR1 MGHRA, CDR2 YSYEKL. Losses at the gene ends were 1 base for V and 1 base for J; bases not matched to a gene: 1. The CDR3 sequence: CASSQAGQGNTEAFF. The CDR3 bases are TGCGCCAGCAGCCAAGCGGGACAGGGGAACACTGAAGCTTTCTTT.

This clone is a singleton in its sample. The chain is built from TRBV5-1 and TRBJ2-5; 9 bases fit TRBD2. The CDR3 has 15 amino acids. The ends lost 4 bases at V and 0 bases at J; junction bases unmatched: 4. Germline V CDR1 and CDR2: SGHRS, YFSETQ. The CDR3 loop is CASSPRLADQETQYF. The DNA of the CDR3 is TGCGCCAGCAGCCCTAGACTAGCGGACCAAGAGACCCAGTACTTC.

The chain employs TRBV5-1 and TRBJ1-1; TRBD1 is a possible D gene (6 bases). Per the germline V gene, CDR1 is SGHRS and CDR2 is YFSETQ. The CDR3 sequence is 14 residues long. V was trimmed by 5 bases and J by 2 bases, leaving 13 bases between them. The CDR3 sequence: CASRGTLTNTEAFF. CDR3 coding DNA: TGCGCCAGCAGGGGGACACTTACTAACACTGAAGCTTTCTTT.

This CDR3 is CASRGRSDYGYTF. The CDR3, as DNA: TGTGCCAGCAGGGGGAGGTCTGACTATGGCTACACCTTC. The V and J genes are TRBV2 and TRBJ1-2; D remains ambiguous. The germline V gene encodes CDR1 SNHLY and CDR2 FYNNEI. The CDR3 loop spans 13 amino acids. V lost 6 bases and J lost 3, with 11 bases in between.

V and J are TRBV7-9 and TRBJ1-4, with a tentative D call TRBD1 (5 bases). The CDR3 loop spans 15 amino acids. Germline V gene sequence: CDR1 SEHNR, CDR2 FQNEAQ (reference sequence). The V end was cut by 6 bases, the J end by 7 bases, with 18 bases between. The CDR3, as DNA: TGTGCCAGCAGTCGTACCGGACAAGCTGGTGAAAAACTGTTTTTT. It is translated as CASSRTGQAGEKLFF.

V gene TRBV7-9 combines with J gene TRBJ2-2; D might be TRBD2 (5 bases). This CDR3 is 15 amino acids long. Trimming took 4 bases from V and 6 from J, leaving 15 bases between them. CDR1 is SEHNR, CDR2 FQNEAQ, per germline (reference sequence). The CDR3: CASSSSGAGAGELFF. The CDR3 nucleotides read TGTGCCAGCAGCTCGAGCGGTGCCGGGGCCGGGGAGCTGTTTTTT.

The chain joins TRBV14 to TRBJ1-1, with D unresolved. Germline V lookup: CDR1 SGHDN, CDR2 FVKESK. V was cut by 4 bases and J by 0 bases, with 6 bases left in between. This CDR3 is 13 amino acids long. The DNA of the CDR3 is TGTGCCAGCAGCCGAACAGTGAACACTGAAGCTTTCTTT. Translation gives CASSRTVNTEAFF.

The genes are TRBV4-1 and TRBJ1-4; possible D gene TRBD1, 6 bases. The CDR3 runs 16 residues. Germline CDR1 MGHRA, CDR2 YSYEKL. V was shortened by 4 bases and J by 9 bases, with 21 bases between the two germline ends. The CDR3 DNA sequence: TGCGCCAGCAGCCGCGAGATAACAGGGATGGGGAAAAAACTGTTTTTT. It translates to CASSREITGMGKKLFF.

This sequence joins TRBV10-3 and TRBJ2-5; the match to TRBD2 covers 9 bases. Germline-derived CDR1 and CDR2 are ENHRY and SYGVKD. This CDR3 has 16 residues. V was pared by 6 bases and J by 1 base, with 9 bases of the junction left unmatched. As DNA, the CDR3 is TGTGCCATCAGCCCGGGGGCTAGCGGGGCCCAAGAGACCCAGTACTTC. Protein sequence: CAISPGASGAQETQYF.

Remarks on this clone: Other DNA sequences in the sample encode the same CDR3. The rearrangement uses TRBV9 and TRBJ2-5, with D possibly being TRBD1 (5 bases). CDR1 and CDR2 (germline): SGDLS, YYNGEE. CDR3 length equals 13 residues. Trimming took 0 bases from V and 4 from J, leaving 7 bases between them. The CDR3, as DNA: TGTGCCAGCAGCGTAGCTGGGGCAGAGACCCAGTACTTC. Translation gives CASSVAGAETQYF.

This clone occurred a few times. The rearrangement links TRBV19 to TRBJ1-2, with 9 nucleotides matching TRBD1. Trimming removed 6 bases from V and 8 bases from J; junction bases left unmatched: 16. The germline CDR1 and CDR2 sequences are LNHDA and SQIVND (reference sequence). This CDR3 contains 16 residues. The CDR3, as DNA: TGTGCCAGTAGCCCTCCCTTCGGGACAGGGTTGTCGGGCTACACCTTC. Translation: CASSPPFGTGLSGYTF.

The chain recombines TRBV2 with TRBJ2-3; D call uncertain. CDR1 SNHLY and CDR2 FYNNEI come from the germline V gene. V lost 0 bases to trimming and J lost 2 bases, with 12 bases between them. The CDR3 spans 16 residues. The CDR3 nucleotides read TGTGCCAGCAGTGAAGCCAGCCTTACCTTCACAGATACGCAGTATTTT. This translates into CASSEASLTFTDTQYF.

This sequence joins TRBV19 and TRBJ1-2, with 9 positions matching TRBD1. Looked up from germline, CDR1 is LNHDA and CDR2 is SQIVND (reference sequence). After removal of 4 bases from V and 6 bases from J, the junction contained 9 bases not matched to a gene. The CDR3 loop spans 15 amino acids. The CDR3 region is CASSKAGTGLDGYTF. The CDR3 DNA reads TGTGCCAGTAGTAAAGCCGGGACAGGGTTGGATGGCTACACCTTC.